This TCR beta chain is from a study of T cell responses to AZD1222 COVID-19 vaccine. A remark on this clone: Its specificity is not known.

Points from the study as a whole: Most donors were white British and more were female, and clonal diversity was possibly underestimated. The reported proportion of spike-specific TCRs targeting unmutated variant regions was nearly half. Spike was spanned by vaccine-associated CD4 TCRs, with dominance at 160-218 and 743-854.

Assay used: immunoSEQ multiplex PCR; TCRdb lists only in-frame clones, some missing. The sample records around 130,000 clones, about 90% being singletons. V was shortened by 10 bases and J by 3 bases, with 14 bases between the two germline ends. CDR1 is MDHEN, CDR2 SYDVKM, per germline. This CDR3 is built from 13 residues. The clonotype comes from an adult in good health. The material sequenced was peripheral blood, taken on day 0 of AZD1222 vaccination. The chain is built from TRBV28 and TRBJ2-3; D is ambiguous. CDR3 region: CATLRALTDTQYF. As DNA, the CDR3 is TGTGCCACCCTACGTGCGTTAACAGATACGCAGTATTTT.